The next 15 T cell receptor beta chains were all read from a single sample in a study of T cell repertoires in aging, cancer and after chemotherapy. Peripheral blood genomic DNA, not sorted cells or RNA, was the template. Multiplex touch-down PCR with TRB-A/B primers amplified rearranged V-D-J TRB sequences. TCRdb fed the multiplex PCR reads into MiXCR, producing one record per CDR3 protein. The table has about 2,500 distinct CDR3 sequences, 20% to 25% seen once. Sequencing was done on a sample of blood. Every receptor here comes from a human donor in good health.

In its sample, this clonotype ranks as medium-sized. The gene calls are TRBV5-4 and TRBJ1-4; 7 nucleotides line up with TRBD1. Germline V CDR1 and CDR2: SGHNT, YYREEE (reference sequence). This CDR3 contains 16 residues. J was trimmed by 5 bases and V by 2 bases; bases with no gene match: 9. Here the CDR3 DNA reads TGTGCCAGCAGCTTCGGGGGGGAAGGGGGCAATGAAAAACTGTTTTTT. This gives the protein CASSFGGEGGNEKLFF. Supplemented by reference TRBV5-4 and TRBJ1-4, the full variable domain reads ETGVTQSPTHLIKTRGQQVTLRCSSQSGHNTVSWYQQALGQGPQFIFQYYREEENGRGNFPPRFSGLQFPNYSSELNVNALELDDSALYLCASSFGGEGGNEKLFFGSGTQLSVL.

This clonotype counts as medium-sized (0.01 to 0.1%). The chain uses TRBV24-1 and TRBJ1-5; D is ambiguous. The V end lost 5 bases, the J end lost 3 bases, and 4 bases lay between the germline ends. The CDR3 totals 12 residues. CDR1 and CDR2 from the germline V gene are KGHDR and SFDVKD. CDR3 sequence: CATSALNQPQHF. The DNA of the CDR3 is TGTGCCACCAGTGCACTCAATCAGCCCCAGCATTTT.

Only a few counts were recorded for this clonotype. The genes are TRBV5-1 and TRBJ2-2, with a tentative D call TRBD2 (5 bases). Trimming shortened V by 4 bases and J by 2 bases, and 9 bases separated the two germline ends. Per the germline V gene, CDR1 is SGHRS and CDR2 is YFSETQ. The CDR3 covers 14 residues. The CDR3 loop is CASSPGINTGELFF. The CDR3 nucleotides read TGCGCCAGCAGCCCGGGGATTAACACCGGGGAGCTGTTTTTT.

The sample holds a few counts of this clonotype. The V gene is TRBV20-1, the J gene TRBJ1-6; TRBD1 might be the D (6 bases). This CDR3 comprises 15 residues. In germline, CDR1 is DFQATT, CDR2 SNEGSKA (reference sequence). V was shortened by 5 bases and J by 9 bases, with 20 bases between the two germline ends. The CDR3 coding sequence is TGCAGTGCTCGGGGGGGCAGCGACTTTGGTTCACCCCTCCACTTT. It encodes CSARGGSDFGSPLHF.

Judged by abundance, this clonotype is medium-sized (0.01 to 0.1%). The chain uses TRBV6-6 and TRBJ1-3; weak D call: TRBD1 (6 bases). The CDR3 is 14 amino acids. The germline V gene has CDR1 MNHNY and CDR2 SVGAGI (reference sequence). The V end lost 4 bases, the J end lost 1 base, and 8 bases lay between the germline ends. The CDR3 DNA is TGTGCCAGCAGTTTACAGGGTTCTGGAAACACCATATATTTT. This encodes CASSLQGSGNTIYF.

Judged by abundance, this clonotype is large. This chain joins TRBV15 and TRBJ2-1; no firm D call. CDR3 length: 12 residues. Germline CDR1 and CDR2: LNHNV and YYDKDF (reference sequence). V shed 3 bases and J shed 4 bases, with 4 bases lying between them. Here the CDR3 DNA reads TGTGCCACCAGCAGTCGATACAATGAGCAGTTCTTC. As protein: CATSSRYNEQFF.

The chain is built from TRBV28 and TRBJ2-1; D perhaps matches TRBD1 (6 bases). CDR1 is MDHEN and CDR2 is SYDVKM in the germline V gene. This CDR3 is 15 amino acids long. The V end was cut by 5 bases, the J end by 9 bases, with 20 bases between. CDR3 sequence reads: CASSRGGRDSGEQFF. The CDR3 bases are TGTGCCAGCAGTCGAGGGGGAAGGGATTCGGGTGAGCAGTTCTTC.

Worth noting for this clonotype: A read error is possible here, since a much larger clone lies one base away. The rearrangement links TRBV6-1 to TRBJ2-7; 8 positions match TRBD2. This CDR3 has 12 amino acids. Looked up from germline, CDR1 is MNHNS and CDR2 is SASEGT. V shed 2 bases and J 11 bases; nucleotides not matched to a gene: 5. CDR3 sequence: CASSELAGGKYF. CDR3 in DNA: TGTGCCAGCAGTGAACTTGCGGGGGGCAAGTACTTC.

Only a few counts were recorded for this clonotype. V usage is TRBV5-1 and J usage is TRBJ2-5, with 8 bases lining up with TRBD2. V trimming: 0 bases; J trimming: 2 bases; junction bases outside the gene matches: 6. The CDR3 is 16 residues long. Germline V gene data show CDR1 as SGHRS and CDR2 as YFSETQ. CDR3 in amino acids: CASSLGPGGGQETQYF. CDR3 DNA: TGCGCCAGCAGCTTGGGTCCAGGCGGGGGGCAAGAGACCCAGTACTTC.

This rearrangement joins TRBV2 to TRBJ2-3; 7 positions match TRBD1. This CDR3 contains 13 residues. J gave up 1 base and V 6 bases, and 1 base lay outside the gene matches. CDR1 SNHLY and CDR2 FYNNEI come from the germline V gene. Written as DNA, the CDR3 is TGTGCCAGCAGAGACAGGGGCACAGATACGCAGTATTTT. This gives the protein CASRDRGTDTQYF.

J is TRBJ2-1 and V is TRBV7-3; D perhaps matches TRBD2 (5 bases). Germline values: CDR1 SGHTA, CDR2 FQGTGA. V was shortened by 0 bases and J by 9 bases, with 12 bases between the two germline ends. The CDR3 runs 14 residues. The CDR3 nucleotides are TGTGCCAGCAGCTTAACCCCGCGGAGGAGTGAGCAGTTCTTC. Its protein is CASSLTPRRSEQFF.

This clonotype ranks as medium-sized. The chain is built from TRBV5-4 and TRBJ2-1; D possibly corresponds to TRBD2 (6 bases). The CDR3 runs to 16 residues. The V gene's germline CDR1 is SGHNT and CDR2 YYREEE (reference sequence). Trimming took off 7 bases at V and 0 bases at J, with 17 bases between the two ends. This CDR3 reads CASPGTAGSSYNEQFF. CDR3 coding DNA: TGTGCCAGCCCCGGTACTGCGGGGAGCTCCTACAATGAGCAGTTCTTC.

Only a few counts were recorded for this clonotype. The chain recombines TRBV5-1 with TRBJ2-5, with D tentatively TRBD2 (6 bases). Germline loops: CDR1 SGHRS, CDR2 YFSETQ. Trimming shortened V by 4 bases and J by 1 base, and 14 bases separated the two germline ends. The CDR3 runs 15 residues. CDR3 residues: CASSVMGLAQETQYF. Here the CDR3 DNA reads TGCGCCAGCAGCGTAATGGGACTCGCCCAAGAGACCCAGTACTTC.

Sample share makes this clonotype medium-sized. V is TRBV6-2 or TRBV6-3 and J is TRBJ2-6; TRBD1 matches at 10 bases. The ends lost 0 bases at V and 2 bases at J; junction bases unmatched: 7. Germline lookup yields CDR1 MNHEY and CDR2 SVGEGT. The CDR3 runs to 19 residues. In DNA, the CDR3 is TGTGCCAGCAGTTACTCGAGGGGGACAGGGGTCACTGGGGCCAACGTCCTGACTTTC. It codes for CASSYSRGTGVTGANVLTF.

The J gene is TRBJ2-1, the V gene TRBV19, with TRBD2 matching over 9 bases. Trimming cost V 5 bases and J 7 bases; bases outside gene matches: 9. The CDR3 runs 15 residues. In germline, CDR1 is LNHDA, CDR2 SQIVND (reference sequence). The CDR3 protein is CASSSGSGGPNEQFF. CDR3 DNA sequence: TGTGCCAGTAGTTCGGGGAGCGGGGGGCCGAATGAGCAGTTCTTC.